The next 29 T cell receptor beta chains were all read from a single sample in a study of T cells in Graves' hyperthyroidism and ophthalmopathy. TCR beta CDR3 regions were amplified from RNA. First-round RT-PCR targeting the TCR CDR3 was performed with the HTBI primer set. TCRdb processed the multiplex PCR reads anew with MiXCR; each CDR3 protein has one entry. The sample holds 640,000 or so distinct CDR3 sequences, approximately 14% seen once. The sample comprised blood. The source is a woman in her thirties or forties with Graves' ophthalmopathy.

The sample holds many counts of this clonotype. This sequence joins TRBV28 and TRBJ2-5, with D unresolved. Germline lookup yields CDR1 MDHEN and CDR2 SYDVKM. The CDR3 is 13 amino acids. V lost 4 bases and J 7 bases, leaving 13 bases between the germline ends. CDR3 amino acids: CASSSVARVTQYF. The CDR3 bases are TGTGCCAGCAGTTCGGTCGCGCGAGTGACCCAGTACTTC.

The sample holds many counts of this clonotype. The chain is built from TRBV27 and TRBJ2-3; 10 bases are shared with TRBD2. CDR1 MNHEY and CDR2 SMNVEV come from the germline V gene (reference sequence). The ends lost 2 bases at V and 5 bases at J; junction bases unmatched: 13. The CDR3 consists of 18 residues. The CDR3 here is CASSLLGLASGSLDTQYF. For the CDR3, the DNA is TGTGCCAGCAGTTTACTGGGGTTGGCTAGCGGGAGTTTAGATACGCAGTATTTT.

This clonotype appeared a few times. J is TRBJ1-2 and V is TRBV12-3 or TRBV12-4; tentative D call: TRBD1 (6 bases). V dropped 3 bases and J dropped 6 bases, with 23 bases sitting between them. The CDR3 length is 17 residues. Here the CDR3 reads CASSFTPRDTPSDGYTF. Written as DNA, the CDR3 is TGTGCCAGCAGTTTTACCCCCCGGGACACGCCATCGGATGGCTACACCTTC.

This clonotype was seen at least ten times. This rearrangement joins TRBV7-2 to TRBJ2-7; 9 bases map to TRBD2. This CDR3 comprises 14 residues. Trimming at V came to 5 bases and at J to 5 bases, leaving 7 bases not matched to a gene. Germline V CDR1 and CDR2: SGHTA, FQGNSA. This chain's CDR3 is CASSQLAGRNEQYF. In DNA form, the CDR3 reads TGTGCCAGCAGCCAGCTAGCGGGGCGGAACGAGCAGTACTTC.

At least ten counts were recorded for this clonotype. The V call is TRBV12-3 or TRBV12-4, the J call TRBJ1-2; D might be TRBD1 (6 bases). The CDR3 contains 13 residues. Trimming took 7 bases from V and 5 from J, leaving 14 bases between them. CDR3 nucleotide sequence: TGTGCCAGCAAACGTTTTGGGACATATGGCTACACCTTC. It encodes CASKRFGTYGYTF.

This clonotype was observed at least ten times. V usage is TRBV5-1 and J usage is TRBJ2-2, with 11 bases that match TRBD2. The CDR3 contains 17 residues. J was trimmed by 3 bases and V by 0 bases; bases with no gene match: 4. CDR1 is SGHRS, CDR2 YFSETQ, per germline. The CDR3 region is CASSLAGLADHTGELFF. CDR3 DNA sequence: TGCGCCAGCAGCTTGGCGGGACTAGCGGATCACACCGGGGAGCTGTTTTTT.

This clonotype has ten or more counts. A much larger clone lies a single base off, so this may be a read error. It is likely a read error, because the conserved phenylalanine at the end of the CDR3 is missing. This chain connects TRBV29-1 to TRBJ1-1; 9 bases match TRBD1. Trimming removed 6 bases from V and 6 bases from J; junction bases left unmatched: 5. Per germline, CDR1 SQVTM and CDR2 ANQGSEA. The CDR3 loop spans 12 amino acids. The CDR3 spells CSVGRTGAEAFS. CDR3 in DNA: TGCAGCGTCGGCCGGACAGGGGCTGAAGCTTTCTCT.

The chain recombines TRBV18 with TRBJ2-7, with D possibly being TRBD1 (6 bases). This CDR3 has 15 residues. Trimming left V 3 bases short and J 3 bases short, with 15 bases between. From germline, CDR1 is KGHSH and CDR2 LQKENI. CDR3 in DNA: TGTGCCAGCTCACCCGGGATAGGGGGAAGCTACGAGCAGTACTTC. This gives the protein CASSPGIGGSYEQYF.

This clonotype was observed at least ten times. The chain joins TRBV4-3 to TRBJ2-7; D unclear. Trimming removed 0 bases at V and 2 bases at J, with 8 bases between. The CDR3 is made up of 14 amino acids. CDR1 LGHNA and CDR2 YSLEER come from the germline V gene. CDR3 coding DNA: TGCGCCAGCAGCCAAGAGCCATACACCTACGAGCAGTACTTC. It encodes CASSQEPYTYEQYF.

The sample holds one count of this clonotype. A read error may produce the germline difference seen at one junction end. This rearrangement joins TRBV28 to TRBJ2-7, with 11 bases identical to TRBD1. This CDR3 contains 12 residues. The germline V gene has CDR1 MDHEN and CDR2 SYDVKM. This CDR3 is CASGAGQGARNF. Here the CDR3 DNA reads TGTGCCAGCGGGGCAGGACAGGGGGCTCGGAACTTC.

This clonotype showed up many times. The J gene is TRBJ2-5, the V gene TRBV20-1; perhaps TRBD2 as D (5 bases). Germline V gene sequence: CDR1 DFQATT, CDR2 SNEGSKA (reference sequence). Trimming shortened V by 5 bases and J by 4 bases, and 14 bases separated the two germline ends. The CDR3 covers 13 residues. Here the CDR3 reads CSAEQTSRETQYF. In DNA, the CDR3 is TGCAGTGCTGAGCAAACTAGTCGAGAGACCCAGTACTTC.

The CDR3: CASSYSSDRVLAQPQHF. In DNA form, the CDR3 reads TGTGCCAGCAGTTACTCGTCGGACAGGGTTCTCGCTCAGCCCCAGCATTTT. The rearrangement uses TRBV6-5 and TRBJ1-5; 8 positions agree with TRBD1. The germline V gene has CDR1 MNHEY and CDR2 SVGAGI. CDR3 size: 17 residues. V lost 0 bases and J lost 6; bases outside the gene matches: 10.

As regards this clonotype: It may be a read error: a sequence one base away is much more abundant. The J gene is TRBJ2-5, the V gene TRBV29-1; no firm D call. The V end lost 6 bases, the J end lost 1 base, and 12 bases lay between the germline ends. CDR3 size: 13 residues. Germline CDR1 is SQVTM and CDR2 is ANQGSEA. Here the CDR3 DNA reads TGCAGCGTGATTCTAGGGCTCCAAGAGACCCAGTACTTC. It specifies CSVILGLQETQYF. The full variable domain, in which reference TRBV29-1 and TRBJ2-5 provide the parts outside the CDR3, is SAVISQKPSRDICQRGTSLTIQCQVDSQVTMMFWYRQQPGQSLTLIATANQGSEATYESGFVIDKFPISRPNLTFSTLTVSNMSPEDSSIYLCSVILGLQETQYFGPGTRLLVL.

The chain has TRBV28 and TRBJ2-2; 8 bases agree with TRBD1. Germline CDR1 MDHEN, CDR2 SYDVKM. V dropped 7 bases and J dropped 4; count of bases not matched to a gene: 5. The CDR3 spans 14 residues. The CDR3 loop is CASKRTGPTGELFF. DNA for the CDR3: TGTGCCAGCAAAAGGACAGGGCCCACCGGGGAGCTGTTTTTT.

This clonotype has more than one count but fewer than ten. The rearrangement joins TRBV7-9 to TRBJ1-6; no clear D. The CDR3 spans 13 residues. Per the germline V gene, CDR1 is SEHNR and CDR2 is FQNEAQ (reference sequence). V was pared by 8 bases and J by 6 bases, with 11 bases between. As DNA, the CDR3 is TGTGCCAGCGGGCGGCCGACTAATTCACCCCTCCACTTT. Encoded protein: CASGRPTNSPLHF. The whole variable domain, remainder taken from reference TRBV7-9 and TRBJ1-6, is DTGVSQNPRHKITKRGQNVTFRCDPISEHNRLYWYRQTLGQGPEFLTYFQNEAQLEKSRLLSDRFSAERPKGSFSTLEIQRTEQGDSAMYLCASGRPTNSPLHFGNGTRLTVT.

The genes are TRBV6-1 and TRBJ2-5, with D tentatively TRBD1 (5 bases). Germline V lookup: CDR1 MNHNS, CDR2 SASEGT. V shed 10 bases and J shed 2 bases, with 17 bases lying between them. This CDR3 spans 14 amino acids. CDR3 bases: TGTGCCACCAGACATGTTGGGGCGCAAGAGACCCAGTACTTC. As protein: CATRHVGAQETQYF.

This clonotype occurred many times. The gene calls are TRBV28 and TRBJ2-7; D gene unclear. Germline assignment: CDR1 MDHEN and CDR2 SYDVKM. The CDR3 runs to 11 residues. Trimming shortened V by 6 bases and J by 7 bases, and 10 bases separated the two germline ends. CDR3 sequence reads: CASRSAREQYF. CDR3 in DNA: TGTGCCAGCAGGAGTGCTCGAGAGCAGTACTTC.

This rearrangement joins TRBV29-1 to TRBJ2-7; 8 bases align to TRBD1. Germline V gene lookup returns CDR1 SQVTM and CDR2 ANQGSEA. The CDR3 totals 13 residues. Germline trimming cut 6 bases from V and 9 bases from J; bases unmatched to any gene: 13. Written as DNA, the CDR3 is TGCAGCGTGCTTGGGACAGGTCTAACCCGGCAGTACTTC. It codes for CSVLGTGLTRQYF.

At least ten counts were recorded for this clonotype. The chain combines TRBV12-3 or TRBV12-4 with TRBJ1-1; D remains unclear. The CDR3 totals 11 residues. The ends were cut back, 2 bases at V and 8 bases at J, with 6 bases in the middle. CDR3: CASSLMGEAFF. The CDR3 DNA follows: TGTGCCAGCAGTTTAATGGGAGAAGCTTTCTTT.

This CDR3 is CAWSVMAGGNTIYF. CDR3 in DNA: TGTGCCTGGAGTGTTATGGCAGGAGGAAACACCATATATTTT. This sequence joins TRBV30 and TRBJ1-3; D not resolved. The germline V and J ends were trimmed by 0 bases and 4 bases, with 10 bases remaining between them. The CDR3 consists of 14 residues. Germline V gene lookup returns CDR1 GTSNPN and CDR2 SVGIG (reference sequence).

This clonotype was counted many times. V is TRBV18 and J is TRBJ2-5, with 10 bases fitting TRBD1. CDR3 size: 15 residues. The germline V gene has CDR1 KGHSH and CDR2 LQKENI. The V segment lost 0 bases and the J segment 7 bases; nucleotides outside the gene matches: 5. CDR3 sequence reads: CASSPPGTGAVTQYF. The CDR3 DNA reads TGTGCCAGCTCACCACCCGGGACAGGGGCCGTGACCCAGTACTTC.

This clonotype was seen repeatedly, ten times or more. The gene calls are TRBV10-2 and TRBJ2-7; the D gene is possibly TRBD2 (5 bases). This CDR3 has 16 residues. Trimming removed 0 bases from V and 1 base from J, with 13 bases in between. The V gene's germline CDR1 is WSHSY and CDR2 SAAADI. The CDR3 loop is CASSESRGRASYEQYF. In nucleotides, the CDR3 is TGCGCCAGCAGTGAGTCTCGGGGTAGGGCTTCCTACGAGCAGTACTTC.

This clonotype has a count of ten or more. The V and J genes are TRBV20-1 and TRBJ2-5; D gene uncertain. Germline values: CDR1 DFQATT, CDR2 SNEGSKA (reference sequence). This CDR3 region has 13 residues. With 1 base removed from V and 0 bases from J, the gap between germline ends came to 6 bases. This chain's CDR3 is CSARGADQETQYF. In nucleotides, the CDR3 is TGCAGTGCTAGAGGGGCGGACCAAGAGACCCAGTACTTC.

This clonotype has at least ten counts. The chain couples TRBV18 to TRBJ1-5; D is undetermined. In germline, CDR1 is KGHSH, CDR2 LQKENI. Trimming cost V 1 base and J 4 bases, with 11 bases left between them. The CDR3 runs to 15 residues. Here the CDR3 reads CASSPLPGLNQPQHF. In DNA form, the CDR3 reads TGTGCCAGCTCACCACTTCCCGGGTTGAATCAGCCCCAGCATTTT.

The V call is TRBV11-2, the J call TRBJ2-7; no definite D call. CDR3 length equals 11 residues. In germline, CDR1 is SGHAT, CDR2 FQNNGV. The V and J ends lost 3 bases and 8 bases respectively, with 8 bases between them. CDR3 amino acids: CASSFAEQQYF. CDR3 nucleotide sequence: TGTGCCAGCAGCTTCGCCGAGCAGCAGTACTTC.

CDR3 region: CASSRQGTWAIVGYEQYF. DNA for the CDR3: TGTGCCAGCAGCCGACAGGGGACATGGGCTATTGTCGGTTACGAGCAGTACTTC. The gene calls are TRBV28 and TRBJ2-7; 8 positions match TRBD1. V lost 6 bases, J lost 4 bases, and 20 bases stayed unmatched. This CDR3 contains 18 residues. Germline V gene lookup returns CDR1 MDHEN and CDR2 SYDVKM.

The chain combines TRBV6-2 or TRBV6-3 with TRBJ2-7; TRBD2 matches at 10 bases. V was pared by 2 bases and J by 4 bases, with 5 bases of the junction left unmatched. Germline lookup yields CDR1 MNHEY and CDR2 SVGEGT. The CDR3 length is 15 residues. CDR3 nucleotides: TGTGCCAGCAGTTACGAGGGGACTAGCGCGTACGAGCAGTACTTC. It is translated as CASSYEGTSAYEQYF.

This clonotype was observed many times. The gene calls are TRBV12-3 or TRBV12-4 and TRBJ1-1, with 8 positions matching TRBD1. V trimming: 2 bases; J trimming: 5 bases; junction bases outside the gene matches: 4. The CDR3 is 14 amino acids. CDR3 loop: CASSLQGAETEAFF. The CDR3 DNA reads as TGTGCCAGCAGTTTACAGGGGGCGGAAACTGAAGCTTTCTTT.

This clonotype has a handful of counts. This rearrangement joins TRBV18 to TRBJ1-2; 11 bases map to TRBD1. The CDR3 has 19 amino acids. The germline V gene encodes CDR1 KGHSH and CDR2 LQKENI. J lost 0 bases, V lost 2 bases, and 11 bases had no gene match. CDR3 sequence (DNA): TGTGCCAGCTCACCAAACCCGGGACAGGGGGACGTAGCTAACTATGGCTACACCTTC. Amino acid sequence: CASSPNPGQGDVANYGYTF.